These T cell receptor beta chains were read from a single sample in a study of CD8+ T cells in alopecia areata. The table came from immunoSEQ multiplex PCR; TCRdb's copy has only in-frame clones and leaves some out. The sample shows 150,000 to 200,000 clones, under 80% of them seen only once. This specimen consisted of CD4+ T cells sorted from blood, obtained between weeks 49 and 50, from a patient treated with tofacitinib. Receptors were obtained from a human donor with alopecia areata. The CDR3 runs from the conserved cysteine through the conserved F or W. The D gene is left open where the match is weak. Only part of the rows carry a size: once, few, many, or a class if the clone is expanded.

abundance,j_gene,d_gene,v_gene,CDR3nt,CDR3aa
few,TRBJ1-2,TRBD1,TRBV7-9,TGTGCCAGCCGTCGGACAGGGGTTAACTATGGCTACACCTTC,CASRRTGVNYGYTF
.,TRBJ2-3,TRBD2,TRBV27,TGTGCCAGCACTAATACGATAGCGGGGGGACTCACAGATACGCAGTATTTT,CASTNTIAGGLTDTQYF
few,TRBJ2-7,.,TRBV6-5,TGTGCCAGCAGTGAAAGGGGCTACGAGCAGTACTTC,CASSERGYEQYF
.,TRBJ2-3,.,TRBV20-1,TGCAGTGTAATGAGCGGATCGCAGTATTTT,CSVMSGSQYF
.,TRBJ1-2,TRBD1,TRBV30,TGTGCCTATCTCGGACAGGGGAGTCACTATGGCTACACCTTC,CAYLGQGSHYGYTF
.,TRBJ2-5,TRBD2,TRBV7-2,TGTGCCAGCAGCCTCGGACTAGTCTTAGAGACCCAGTACTTC,CASSLGLVLETQYF
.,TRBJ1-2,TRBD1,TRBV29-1,TGCAGCGTGTACGTGACAGGGGTGAATGGCTACACCTTC,CSVYVTGVNGYTF
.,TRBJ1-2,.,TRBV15,TGTGCCACCAGTCAGGGAGCTAACTATGGCTACACCTTC,CATSQGANYGYTF
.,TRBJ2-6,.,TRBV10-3,TGTGCCATCACCGGAGGGATACTCGGGGCCAACGTCCTGACTTTC,CAITGGILGANVLTF
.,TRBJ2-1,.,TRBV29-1,TGCAGCGTTGGGAGGCTCGGTGATGAGCAGTTCTTC,CSVGRLGDEQFF
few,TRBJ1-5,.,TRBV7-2,TGTGCCAGCAGCCCTAGGAGGGTCCAACAGCCCCAGCATTTT,CASSPRRVQQPQHF
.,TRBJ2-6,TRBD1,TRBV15,TGTGCCACCAGCACCCGGACAGGGGAAATGGACGTCCTGACTTTC,CATSTRTGEMDVLTF
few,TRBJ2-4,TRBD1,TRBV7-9,TGTGCCAGCAGTCCAGAGGACAGGGGGATTCAGTACTTC,CASSPEDRGIQYF
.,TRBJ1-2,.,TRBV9,TGTGCCAGCAGCGTTCGTTGGGGGAACTATGGCTACACCTTC,CASSVRWGNYGYTF
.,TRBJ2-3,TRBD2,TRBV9,TGTGCCAGCAGCGTTGACGGGACTAGCGGATACACAGATACGCAGTATTTT,CASSVDGTSGYTDTQYF
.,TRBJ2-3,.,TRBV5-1,TGCGCCAGCAGCTTGGACGCTACAAACGGGGATACGCAGTATTTT,CASSLDATNGDTQYF
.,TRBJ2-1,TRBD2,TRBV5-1,TGCGCCAGCAGTTTAGCTAGCGGGGGGAGCAATGAGCAGTTCTTC,CASSLASGGSNEQFF
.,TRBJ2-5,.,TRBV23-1,TGCGCCAGCAGTGGATTCTCGGGGGACCAAATACAAGAGACCCAGTACTTC,CASSGFSGDQIQETQYF
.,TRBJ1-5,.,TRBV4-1,TGCGCCAGCAGCCAAGAGCAGGTGCGGAATCAGCCCCAGCATTTT,CASSQEQVRNQPQHF
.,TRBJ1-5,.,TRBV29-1,TGCAGCGTTGAAGACGGCACCGCAGGGCCCCAGCATTTT,CSVEDGTAGPQHF
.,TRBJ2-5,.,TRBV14,TGTGCCAGCAGCCCCCCAGGTGTAATTCAAGAGACCCAGTACTTC,CASSPPGVIQETQYF
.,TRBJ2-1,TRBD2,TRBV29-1,TGCAGCGTTGCCGGGACTAGCGGAAACAATGAGCAGTTCTTC,CSVAGTSGNNEQFF
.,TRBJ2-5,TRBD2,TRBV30,TGTGCCTGGAGTCCTCGACTAGCGGGGGGGTGGCAAGAGACCCAGTACTTC,CAWSPRLAGGWQETQYF
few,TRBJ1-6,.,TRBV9,TGTGCCAGCAGCGGACCGGGGATCGTGACCCTCCACTTT,CASSGPGIVTLHF
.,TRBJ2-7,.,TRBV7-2,TGTGCCAGCAGCTTAAGGCAGGCAGGCATAGACCCGGGGCAGTACTTC,CASSLRQAGIDPGQYF
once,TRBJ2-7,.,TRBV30,TGTGCCTGGAGTGTTCGGAGGGATGGCGAGCAGTACTTC,CAWSVRRDGEQYF
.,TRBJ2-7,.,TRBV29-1,TGCAGCGTTGAGGTTAGCGGAACCTACGAGCAGTACTTC,CSVEVSGTYEQYF
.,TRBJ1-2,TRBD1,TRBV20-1,TGCAGTAGGTCCACCGGGACAGAGTACACCTTC,CSRSTGTEYTF
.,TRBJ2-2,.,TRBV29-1,TGCAGCGCTGGGGCAGGGAACACCGGGGAGCTGTTTTTT,CSAGAGNTGELFF
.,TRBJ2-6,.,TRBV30,TGTGCCTGGAGTCCTGGGGCCAACGCCCTGACTTTC,CAWSPGANALTF
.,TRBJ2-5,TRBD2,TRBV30,TGTGCCTGGAGTGGCAGCGGGGAATCAAAGGAGACCCAGTACTTC,CAWSGSGESKETQYF
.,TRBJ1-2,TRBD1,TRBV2,TGTGCCAGCAGTCCTAAGACAGGGGGATATGGCTACACCTTC,CASSPKTGGYGYTF
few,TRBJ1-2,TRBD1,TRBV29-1,TGCAGCGTTGACTCAACAGGGGATGGCTACACCTTC,CSVDSTGDGYTF
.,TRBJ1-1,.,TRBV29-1,TGCAGCGGTCAGGGAGGGAACACTGAAGCTTTCTTT,CSGQGGNTEAFF
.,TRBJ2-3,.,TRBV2,TGTGCCAGCAGGTTAGATACGCAGTATTTT,CASRLDTQYF
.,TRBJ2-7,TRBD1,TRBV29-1,TGCAGCGTACAAACAGGGGGCTTAGGGGAGCAGTACTTC,CSVQTGGLGEQYF